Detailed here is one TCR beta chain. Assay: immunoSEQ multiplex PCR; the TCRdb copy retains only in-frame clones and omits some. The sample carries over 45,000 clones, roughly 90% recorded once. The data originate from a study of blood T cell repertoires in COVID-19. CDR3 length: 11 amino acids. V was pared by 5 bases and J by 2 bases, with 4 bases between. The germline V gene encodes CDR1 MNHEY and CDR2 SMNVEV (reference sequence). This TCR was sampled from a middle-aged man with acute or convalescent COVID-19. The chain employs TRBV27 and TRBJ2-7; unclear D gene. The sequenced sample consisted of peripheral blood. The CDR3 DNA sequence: TGTGCCAGCAGTACAACCTACGAGCAGTACTTC. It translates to CASSTTYEQYF.